This T cell receptor beta chain was recovered during a study of cytomegalovirus exposure and HLA in healthy donors. CDR3 length: 13 amino acids. The germline CDR1 and CDR2 sequences are LNHDA and SQIVND (reference sequence). The V segment lost 7 bases and the J segment 6 bases; nucleotides outside the gene matches: 6. Use of 60 Vbeta and 13 Jbeta primers characterized the PCR. The protocol was immunoSEQ multiplex PCR, while the TCRdb copy is restricted to in-frame clones and leaves out a portion. The table has 160,000 or so clones, approximately 80% seen once. Sequenced: PBMCs. The chain carries TRBV19 and TRBJ2-3, with TRBD1 identical over 8 bases. This receptor was identified in a woman aged 50 to 60 in good health and CMV-seronegative. CDR3 nucleotide sequence: TGTGCCAGTACAGGGGGCGGGGTCGATACGCAGTATTTT. It yields the protein CASTGGGVDTQYF.